This T cell receptor beta chain was recovered during a study of metastatic and nonmetastatic thyroid tumors. Study context: Malignant thyroid and benign thyroid patients provided blood and tumor or nodule tissue whose repertoires were compared.

From germline, CDR1 is SEHNR and CDR2 FQNEAQ (reference sequence). This CDR3 is 16 amino acids long. The germline V and J ends were trimmed by 7 bases and 4 bases, with 17 bases remaining between them. As concerns this clone: Its cognate antigen is unknown.

Each patient came to thyroid surgery without any prior treatment (of any kind). Original data processing: Variation in CDR3 across clinicopathological groups served as the basis for constructing a distant-metastasis classifier in papillary thyroid cancer. TCRdb reanalyzed the PCR reads with MiXCR. The V and J calls reflect TCRdb's pipeline rather than the authors' work. The sample has around 28,000 clones, 3.5% to 4% seen once. General study results and limits: Benign nodules were reported to have significantly lower TCR beta diversity than malignant thyroid tumors, in blood and tumor.

This TCR came from a male donor with papillary thyroid cancer or a benign thyroid nodule (not recorded which). Some clones in this sample may be carry-over from other donors' samples. The sample taken for sequencing was blood. The rearrangement uses TRBV7-9 and TRBJ2-6; perhaps TRBD2 as D (6 bases). CDR3 sequence reads: CASNPGPGDGANVLTF. CDR3 nucleotides: TGTGCCAGCAACCCCGGACCGGGGGACGGGGCCAACGTCCTGACTTTC.